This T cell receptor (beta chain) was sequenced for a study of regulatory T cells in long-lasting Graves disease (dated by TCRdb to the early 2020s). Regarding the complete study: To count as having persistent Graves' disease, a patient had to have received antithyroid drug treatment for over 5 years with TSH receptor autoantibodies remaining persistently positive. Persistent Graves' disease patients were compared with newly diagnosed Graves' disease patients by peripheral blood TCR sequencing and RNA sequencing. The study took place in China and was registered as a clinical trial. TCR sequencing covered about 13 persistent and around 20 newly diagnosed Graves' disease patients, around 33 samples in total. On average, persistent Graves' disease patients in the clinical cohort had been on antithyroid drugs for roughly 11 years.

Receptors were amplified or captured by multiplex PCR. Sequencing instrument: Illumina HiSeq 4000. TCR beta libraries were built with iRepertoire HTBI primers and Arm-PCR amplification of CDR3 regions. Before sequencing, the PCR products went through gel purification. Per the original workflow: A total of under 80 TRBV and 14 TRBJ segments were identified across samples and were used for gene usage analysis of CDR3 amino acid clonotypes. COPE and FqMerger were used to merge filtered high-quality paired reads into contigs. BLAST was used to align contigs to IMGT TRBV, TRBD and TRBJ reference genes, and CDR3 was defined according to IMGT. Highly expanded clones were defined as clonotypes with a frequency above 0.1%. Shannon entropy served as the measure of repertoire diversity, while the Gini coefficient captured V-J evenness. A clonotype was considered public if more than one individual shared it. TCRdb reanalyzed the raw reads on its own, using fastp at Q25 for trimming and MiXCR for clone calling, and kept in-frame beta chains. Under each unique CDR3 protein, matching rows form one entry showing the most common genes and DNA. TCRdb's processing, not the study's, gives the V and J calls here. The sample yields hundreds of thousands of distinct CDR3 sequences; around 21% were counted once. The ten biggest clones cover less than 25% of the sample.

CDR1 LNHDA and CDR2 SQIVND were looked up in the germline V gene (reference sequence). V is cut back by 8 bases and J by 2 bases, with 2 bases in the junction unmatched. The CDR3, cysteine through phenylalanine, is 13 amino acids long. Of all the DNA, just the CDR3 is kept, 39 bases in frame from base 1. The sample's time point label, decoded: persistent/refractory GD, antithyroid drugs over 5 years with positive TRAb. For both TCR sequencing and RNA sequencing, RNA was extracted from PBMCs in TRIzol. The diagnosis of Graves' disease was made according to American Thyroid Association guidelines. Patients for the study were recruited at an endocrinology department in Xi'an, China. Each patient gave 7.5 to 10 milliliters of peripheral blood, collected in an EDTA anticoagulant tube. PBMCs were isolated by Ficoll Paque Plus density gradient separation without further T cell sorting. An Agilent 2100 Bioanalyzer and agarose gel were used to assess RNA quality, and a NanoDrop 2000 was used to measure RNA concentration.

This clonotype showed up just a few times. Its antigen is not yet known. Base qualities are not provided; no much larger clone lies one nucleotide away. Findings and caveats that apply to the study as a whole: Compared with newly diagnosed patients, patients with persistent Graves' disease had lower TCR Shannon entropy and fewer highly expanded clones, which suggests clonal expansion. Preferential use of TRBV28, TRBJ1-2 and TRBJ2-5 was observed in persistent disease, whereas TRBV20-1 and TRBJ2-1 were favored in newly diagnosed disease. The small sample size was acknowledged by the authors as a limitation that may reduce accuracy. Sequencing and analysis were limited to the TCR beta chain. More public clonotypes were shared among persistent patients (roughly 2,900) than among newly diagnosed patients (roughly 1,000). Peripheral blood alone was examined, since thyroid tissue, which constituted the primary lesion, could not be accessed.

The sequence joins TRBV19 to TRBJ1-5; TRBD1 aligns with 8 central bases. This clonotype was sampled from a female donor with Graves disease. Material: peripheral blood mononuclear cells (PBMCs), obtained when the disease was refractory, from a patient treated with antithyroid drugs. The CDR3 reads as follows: CASETGGNQPQHF. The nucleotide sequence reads TGTGCCAGTGAGACAGGGGGCAATCAGCCCCAGCATTTT.